Sequencing of this T cell receptor (beta chain) was carried out in a study of persistence of HIV-infected CD4 T cells (dated by TCRdb to the early 2020s). Study-wide context: CMV- and HIV-1 Gag-responding CD4+ T cells were isolated from ART-treated individuals so that antigen-driven clonal expansion of HIV-1-infected cells could be examined. Participants had been on suppressive ART for a median of roughly 8 years. The clonality of all cells in each sorted population was measured by TCRbeta sequencing, and the clonality of infected cells was measured by proviral sequencing. Peripheral blood samples of up to roughly 180 mL were collected at multiple time points, except for a couple of participants, who underwent leukapheresis at a single time point. In the cross-participant TCR cluster analysis, about 8 participants were included for CMV and more than five participants were included for Gag. What the research found in general, with its limitations: TCRbeta richness in CMV- and Gag-responding cells was significantly lower than in anti-CD3/anti-CD28-responding cells; CMV-responding cells had higher oligoclonality than CD3/CD28-stimulated and Gag-responding cells. Few individuals were included in the study, and only a limited range of antigens was tested. Antigen-responding cells were enriched for degenerate expanded CDR3beta sequences, which suggests convergent selection of CD4+ responses to CMV and Gag. Restriction of bulk TCR analyses to the rare CMV-responding cells that actually carried HIV-1 proviruses was not possible. TCR oligoclonality correlated with proviral oligoclonality within the same sorted populations.

The immunoSEQ hsTCRB assay version 4, run in survey mode, was used to sequence TCRbeta repertoires from genomic DNA. For TCRbeta sequencing, genomic DNA was diluted to approximately 9.6 ng/uL, and up to about 1 ug was used per sample. On the authors' methods: TCRbeta data analysis was done in ImmunoSeq Analyzer 3.0, and diversity was calculated on productive nucleotide rearrangements. The improved Chao index was used to estimate lower-bound TCR diversity, and the Gini coefficient was used to estimate clonality using the Immunarch R package. Different nucleotide rearrangements encoding the same CDR3beta amino acid sequence were treated as distinct clonotypes. Differential abundance analysis found TCRbeta sequences that were significantly enriched in antigen-responding cells compared with anti-CD3/anti-CD28-activated cells. GLIPH2 grouped TCRs by predicted peptide-MHC specificity, both within each participant and across combined participant data sets. The clones in this table, taken by TCRdb from immuneACCESS, are in-frame only. Not every clone is retained; where verified, under half of the shortfall comes from an unresolved V gene, and the cause of the rest is unknown. The V and J calls and clone size come from that table; D and trimming were worked out from the DNA. The sample data list tens of thousands of clones, and 82% of these were observed just once. The top ten hold under 7.5% of the sample.

From V the trimming removes 6 bases and from J it removes 6 bases, while the gene matches leave 9 bases of the junction unaccounted for. The CDR1 and CDR2 encoded by the germline V gene are SNHLY and FYNNEI. The CDR3 covers 15 residues, taking in both the cysteine and the phenylalanine. The sequence is cut down to CDR3 DNA, 45 bases in frame from base 1. As for this clone: Its cognate antigen has yet to be identified. No base quality values were provided; no much bigger clone lies one nucleotide off.

Read against the paper, the sample's treatment or condition label means: suppressive antiretroviral therapy. Cells were stimulated with lysates of CMV-infected fibroblasts at roughly 11 ug/mL. Memory populations depleted of antigen-responding cells were obtained by sorting nonresponding CD40L-negative CD69-negative CD45RO-high memory CD4+ T cells. HIV-1-infected adults in whom suppressive ART had been started during chronic infection were enrolled as participants. For at least 4 years, participants had undetectable plasma HIV-1 RNA, below 50 copies/mL. To be included, participants needed a CD4+ T cell count above 400 cells/uL and a positive CMV serology. Before stimulation, PBMCs were isolated using density centrifugation and then depleted of CD8+ T cells. For 18 hours, the CD8-depleted PBMCs were stimulated with anti-CD28/CD49d costimulation, a CD40-blocking antibody, and enfuvirtide to prevent new infections. Sorting was done on either a Beckman Coulter MoFlo Legacy or an XDP sorter, and propidium iodide was used to exclude dead cells. The QIAamp DNA Mini Kit was used for genomic DNA extraction from samples above one million cells, and the Quick-DNA Microprep Kit was used otherwise.

This clonotype was sampled from an adult woman with HIV who was CMV-seropositive. The material was CD4+ T cells sorted from PBMCs after roughly 18-hour stimulation, obtained from a patient who received antiretroviral therapy. In the paper's terms, the cell subset or site label means: CD40L-CD69- CD45RO-high memory CD4 T cells not responding to CMV lysate. The sequence links TRBV2 to TRBJ1-5; 9 bases in the junction line up with TRBD1. The CDR3 protein is CASRPDRGNSQPQHF. The sequenced DNA is TGTGCCAGCAGACCGGACAGGGGAAATAGTCAGCCCCAGCATTTT.